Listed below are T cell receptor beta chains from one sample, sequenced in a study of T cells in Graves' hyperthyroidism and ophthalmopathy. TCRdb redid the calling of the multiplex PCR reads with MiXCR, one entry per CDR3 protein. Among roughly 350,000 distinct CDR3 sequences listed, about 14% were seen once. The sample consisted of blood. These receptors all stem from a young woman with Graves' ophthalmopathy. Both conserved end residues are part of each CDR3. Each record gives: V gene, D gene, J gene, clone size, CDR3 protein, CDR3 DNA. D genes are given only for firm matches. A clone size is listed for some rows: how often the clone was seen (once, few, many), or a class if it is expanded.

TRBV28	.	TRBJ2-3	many	CASSVHERSRTDTQYF	TGTGCCAGCAGTGTACACGAACGGTCACGCACAGATACGCAGTATTTT
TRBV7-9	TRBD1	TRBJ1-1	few	CASSSHETTRTGWQNTEAFF	TGTGCCAGCAGCTCCCACGAAACGACCCGGACAGGGTGGCAGAACACTGAAGCTTTCTTT
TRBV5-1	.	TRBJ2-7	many	CASSPPGSSYEQYF	TGCGCCAGCAGCCCCCCGGGCAGCTCCTACGAGCAGTACTTC
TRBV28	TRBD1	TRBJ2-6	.	CASSTTGTGVNVLTF	TGTGCCAGCAGCACAACCGGGACAGGGGTCAACGTCCTGACTTTC
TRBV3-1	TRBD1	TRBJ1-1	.	CASSQHPGQSNTEAFF	TGTGCCAGCAGCCAACATCCGGGACAGTCGAACACTGAAGCTTTCTTT
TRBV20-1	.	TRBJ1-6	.	CSAIDRPNSPLHF	TGCAGTGCTATAGACAGGCCAAATTCACCCCTCCACTTT
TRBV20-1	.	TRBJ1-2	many	CSASRGTVGYTF	TGCAGTGCTAGCCGGGGGACTGTGGGCTACACCTTC
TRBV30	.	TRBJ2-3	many	CAWSFGGGIPSGDTQYF	TGTGCCTGGAGTTTTGGAGGAGGGATCCCCTCCGGAGATACGCAGTATTTT
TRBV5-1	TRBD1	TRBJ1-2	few	CASSLAPTGNYGYTF	TGCGCCAGCAGCTTGGCCCCGACAGGGAACTATGGCTACACCTTC
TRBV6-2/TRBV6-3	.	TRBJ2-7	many	CASSQDGYYEQYF	TGTGCCAGCAGTCAGGACGGTTACTACGAGCAGTACTTC